These T cell receptor beta chains were read from a single sample in a study of T cell responses to AZD1222 COVID-19 vaccine. Some clones are missing from TCRdb's copy, which holds only in-frame ones; the method was immunoSEQ multiplex PCR. The sample has about 130,000 clones; over 90% are singletons. Sample: peripheral blood, taken on day 0 of AZD1222 vaccination. Every receptor here comes from an adult in good health. Each CDR3 is given with its conserved first and last residue. D genes are given only for firm matches. Some rows mark clone size as missing; the rest say once, few, many or name a class of expanded clone.

clone size	D gene	V gene	J gene	CDR3 protein	CDR3 DNA
.	TRBD1	TRBV3-1/TRBV3-2	TRBJ2-2	CASSPQTGWGGELFF	TGTGCCAGCAGCCCCCAGACAGGGTGGGGAGGGGAGCTGTTTTTT
.	.	TRBV9	TRBJ2-5	CASSSPRVSETQYF	TGTGCCAGCAGCTCCCCTCGGGTGAGCGAGACCCAGTACTTC
few	.	TRBV3-1/TRBV3-2	TRBJ1-2	CASSQAPGSNYGYTF	TGTGCCAGCAGCCAGGCCCCGGGAAGTAACTATGGCTACACCTTC
.	TRBD1	TRBV7-2	TRBJ1-3	CASSLEGQRNTIYF	TGTGCCAGCAGCTTAGAGGGACAGAGAAACACCATATATTTT
.	TRBD1	TRBV24-1	TRBJ2-2	CATSEPDRANTGELFF	TGTGCCACCAGTGAACCCGACAGGGCGAACACCGGGGAGCTGTTTTTT
.	TRBD1	TRBV5-4	TRBJ1-2	CASSLGTGGVGYTF	TGTGCCAGCAGCTTGGGGACAGGGGGCGTTGGCTACACCTTC
.	TRBD1	TRBV6-5	TRBJ1-2	CASRSGTGGPYGYTF	TGTGCCAGCAGAAGCGGGACAGGGGGCCCTTATGGCTACACCTTC
.	TRBD1	TRBV5-1	TRBJ2-5	CASSLGLRDRQETQYF	TGCGCCAGCAGCTTGGGGTTGCGGGACAGGCAAGAGACCCAGTACTTC
.	.	TRBV6-5	TRBJ2-7	CASTQIYEQYF	TGTGCCAGCACACAGATCTACGAGCAGTACTTC
.	TRBD1	TRBV28	TRBJ2-7	CASYSGTGGYEQYF	TGTGCCAGCTATTCCGGGACAGGGGGATACGAGCAGTACTTC
.	.	TRBV28	TRBJ2-3	CASSVGPDTQYF	TGTGCCAGCAGCGTCGGGCCAGATACGCAGTATTTT
.	.	TRBV18	TRBJ2-7	CASSPPGFEQYF	TGTGCCAGCTCACCACCAGGGTTCGAGCAGTACTTC
once	.	TRBV27	TRBJ1-4	CASSRGGIGEKLFF	TGTGCCAGCAGTAGAGGGGGGATCGGGGAAAAACTGTTTTTT
.	.	TRBV4-2	TRBJ2-7	CASSQDGSLPHEQYF	TGTGCCAGCAGCCAAGACGGCTCTTTACCCCACGAGCAGTACTTC
.	.	TRBV3-1/TRBV3-2	TRBJ2-3	CASSHGHSFTDTQYF	TGTGCCAGCAGCCACGGACACTCCTTCACAGATACGCAGTATTTT
once	.	TRBV6-6	TRBJ1-5	CASSYSNNQPQHF	TGTGCCAGCAGTTACTCAAACAATCAGCCCCAGCATTTT
.	.	TRBV6-2/TRBV6-3	TRBJ2-2	CASSSLPGLPTTGELFF	TGTGCCAGCAGTTCGCTGCCCGGACTACCAACCACCGGGGAGCTGTTTTTT
.	.	TRBV5-8	TRBJ1-5	CASRSDNQPQHF	TGTGCCAGCAGGTCAGACAATCAGCCCCAGCATTTT
.	.	TRBV18	TRBJ2-1	CASSESGRNEQFF	TGTGCCAGCTCAGAATCTGGGAGGAATGAGCAGTTCTTC
.	.	TRBV6-5	TRBJ1-5	CASRLSTADNQPQHF	TGTGCCAGCAGACTCTCGACAGCGGACAATCAGCCCCAGCATTTT
.	.	TRBV24-1	TRBJ1-4	CATSDLSEKLFF	TGTGCCACCAGTGATTTGAGCGAAAAACTGTTTTTT
.	.	TRBV12-3/TRBV12-4	TRBJ1-1	CASSAWTVGTFF	TGTGCCAGCAGTGCCTGGACAGTTGGGACTTTCTTT
.	.	TRBV27	TRBJ1-2	CASSGSYGYTF	TGTGCCAGCAGTGGGAGCTATGGCTACACCTTC
once	TRBD2	TRBV7-3	TRBJ2-3	CASSLLAGGPDTQYF	TGTGCCAGCAGCTTACTAGCGGGAGGCCCAGATACGCAGTATTTT
.	.	TRBV4-3	TRBJ2-1	CASSQELAATYNEQFF	TGCGCCAGCAGCCAAGAATTGGCGGCAACCTACAATGAGCAGTTCTTC
.	.	TRBV7-3	TRBJ1-1	CASSLTPLGDTEAFF	TGTGCCAGCAGCTTAACACCCCTGGGGGACACTGAAGCTTTCTTT
.	.	TRBV11-1	TRBJ2-5	CASSPPWDIRETQYF	TGTGCCAGCAGCCCTCCTTGGGACATTCGGGAGACCCAGTACTTC
.	TRBD1	TRBV10-2	TRBJ2-7	CASSQGAISYEQYF	TGCGCCAGCAGTCAGGGGGCGATATCCTACGAGCAGTACTTC
few	.	TRBV15	TRBJ1-3	CATSRDPWASGNTIYF	TGTGCCACCAGCAGAGATCCTTGGGCGTCTGGAAACACCATATATTTT
.	.	TRBV2	TRBJ1-6	CASSREGGFSPLHF	TGTGCCAGCAGCAGGGAAGGGGGTTTTTCACCCCTCCACTTT
.	.	TRBV19	TRBJ1-2	CASSGGHGYTF	TGTGCCAGTAGTGGAGGGCATGGCTACACCTTC
.	TRBD1	TRBV2	TRBJ1-5	CASHGTGGLGNQPQHF	TGTGCCAGCCACGGGACAGGGGGCTTGGGCAATCAGCCCCAGCATTTT
.	TRBD1	TRBV7-6	TRBJ1-5	CASSPYGQGGYQPQHF	TGTGCCAGCAGCCCATACGGACAGGGTGGATATCAGCCCCAGCATTTT
.	.	TRBV4-2	TRBJ1-1	CASSQRAQGHTEAFF	TGTGCCAGCAGCCAACGTGCGCAGGGTCACACTGAAGCTTTCTTT
.	TRBD1	TRBV5-1	TRBJ2-1	CASSTGGSYNEQFF	TGCGCCAGCTCCACAGGGGGCTCCTACAATGAGCAGTTCTTC
.	TRBD2	TRBV5-4	TRBJ2-5	CASSLGPGRAEETQYF	TGTGCCAGCAGCTTGGGGCCCGGGAGGGCCGAGGAGACCCAGTACTTC
once	.	TRBV30	TRBJ2-1	CAWTDGAEYNEQFF	TGTGCCTGGACTGACGGAGCGGAGTACAATGAGCAGTTCTTC
once	.	TRBV10-3	TRBJ2-1	CAIIRSWELSYNEQFF	TGTGCCATCATTCGCTCGTGGGAACTCTCCTACAATGAGCAGTTCTTC
.	.	TRBV5-1	TRBJ1-1	CASSLRGNTEAFF	TGCGCCAGCAGCTTGCGGGGGAACACTGAAGCTTTCTTT
few	.	TRBV5-1	TRBJ1-4	CASRSTGRGDEKLFF	TGCGCCAGCAGGTCTACAGGGAGAGGGGATGAAAAACTGTTTTTT
few	TRBD1	TRBV12-3/TRBV12-4	TRBJ2-3	CASSARDRDTQYF	TGTGCCAGCAGTGCTCGGGACAGGGATACGCAGTATTTT
.	TRBD1	TRBV4-1	TRBJ2-5	CASSHVRGQGQETQYF	TGCGCCAGCAGCCATGTTCGTGGACAGGGCCAAGAGACCCAGTACTTC
.	.	TRBV9	TRBJ1-1	CASSVASNTEAFF	TGTGCCAGCAGCGTAGCGTCGAACACTGAAGCTTTCTTT
.	.	TRBV7-8	TRBJ2-1	CASLRDGNYNEQFF	TGTGCCAGCCTAAGGGACGGAAACTACAATGAGCAGTTCTTC
.	.	TRBV24-1	TRBJ1-2	CATSEGSYGYTF	TGTGCCACCAGTGAAGGATCCTATGGCTACACCTTC
.	.	TRBV6-5	TRBJ2-5	CASRGVGAETQYF	TGTGCCAGCAGAGGGGTAGGGGCGGAGACCCAGTACTTC
.	.	TRBV5-1	TRBJ2-2	CASSFGVGGSTGELFF	TGCGCCAGCAGCTTTGGAGTCGGCGGTAGCACCGGGGAGCTGTTTTTT
.	.	TRBV27	TRBJ1-2	CASSYRDMTGGYTF	TGTGCCAGCAGTTACCGGGATATGACAGGCGGCTACACCTTC
.	.	TRBV30	TRBJ1-2	CALDQGLHGYTF	TGTGCTCTGGACCAGGGGCTGCATGGCTACACCTTC
.	.	TRBV14	TRBJ1-6	CATTPRPFSSYNSPLHF	TGTGCCACCACCCCTAGACCCTTTAGCTCCTATAATTCACCCCTCCACTTT
.	.	TRBV3-1/TRBV3-2	TRBJ2-2	CASSQDLGVGELFF	TGTGCCAGCAGCCAAGATCTCGGAGTCGGGGAGCTGTTTTTT
.	TRBD1	TRBV30	TRBJ1-5	CAWSEGQGNQPQHF	TGTGCCTGGAGTGAAGGACAGGGGAATCAGCCCCAGCATTTT
.	TRBD2	TRBV5-1	TRBJ2-1	CASSSIAGGHPNEQFF	TGCGCCAGCAGCTCAATAGCGGGGGGGCATCCAAATGAGCAGTTCTTC
.	TRBD1	TRBV18	TRBJ2-6	CASSPISGTGGAMGANVLTF	TGTGCCAGCTCACCAATCAGCGGGACAGGGGGCGCTATGGGGGCCAACGTCCTGACTTTC
once	.	TRBV5-8	TRBJ1-1	CASSETGNTEAFF	TGTGCCAGCAGCGAAACAGGTAATACTGAAGCTTTCTTT
.	.	TRBV18	TRBJ2-1	CASSPLGNEQFF	TGTGCCAGCTCACCACTAGGTAATGAGCAGTTCTTC
.	.	TRBV4-1	TRBJ2-5	CASSPPGHGVETQYF	TGCGCCAGCAGCCCTCCCGGCCACGGGGTTGAGACCCAGTACTTC
.	TRBD2	TRBV24-1	TRBJ2-7	CATSASSGSVKYF	TGTGCCACCAGTGCGTCTAGCGGGAGTGTCAAGTACTTC
.	.	TRBV5-8	TRBJ2-7	CASSPPTGFPVYEQYF	TGTGCCAGCAGTCCCCCCACTGGATTCCCGGTCTACGAGCAGTACTTC